This entry describes one TCR beta chain. Its antigen is undetermined. The Oncomine TCR Beta short-read assay sequenced DNA from cultured CD4+ T cells. MiXCR, run by TCRdb on the PCR reads, gives a single entry per CDR3 protein. The table includes approximately 11,000 distinct CDR3 sequences, roughly 67% detected once. The data are from a study of vaccination and CD4 T cells after COVID-19. CDR3 length: 14 amino acids. Trimming took off 5 bases at V and 5 bases at J, with 18 bases between the two ends. Per germline, CDR1 DFQATT and CDR2 SNEGSKA (reference sequence). Documented treatment: roughly ten-day PBMC culture with coronavirus spike peptide pools or control peptides (ViraFEST assay). Once peptide pools had expanded antigen-specific T cells, ViraFEST sequenced TCRs. Fresh medium (containing IL-2) replaced half the medium on days 3 and 7.

The receptor was derived from a human donor who had recovered from COVID-19. Material for sequencing was CD4+ T cells from blood, cultured in vitro. This sequence joins TRBV20-1 and TRBJ1-2; D is uncertain. In DNA, the CDR3 is TGCAGTGCTCCAAGTTGGAGCGGCAATTATGGCTACACCTTC. Protein: CSAPSWSGNYGYTF.